The next 29 T cell receptor beta chains were all read from a single sample in a study of response to subunit inactivated influenza vaccine. TCRdb reprocessed the RT-PCR reads with MiXCR, giving one entry per CDR3 protein. The sample carries 800,000 or so distinct CDR3 sequences, 21% recorded once. The specimen comprised PBMCs from blood, sampled roughly 5 days after vaccination. The source is a man in his fifties who received an inactivated influenza vaccine.

There are a few counts of this clonotype. The chain recombines TRBV20-1 with TRBJ2-7, with TRBD2 matching 10 bases. Per germline, CDR1 DFQATT and CDR2 SNEGSKA (reference sequence). The CDR3 runs to 14 residues. V shed 2 bases and J 1 base; nucleotides not matched to a gene: 2. CDR3 loop: CSARKLAGSYEQYF. In nucleotides, the CDR3 is TGCAGTGCTAGAAAACTAGCGGGATCCTACGAGCAGTACTTC.

This clonotype was found a few times. The rearrangement joins TRBV5-1 to TRBJ1-6; TRBD1 matches 8 bases. Trimming cost V 0 bases and J 12 bases; bases outside gene matches: 8. Germline lookup yields CDR1 SGHRS and CDR2 YFSETQ. There are 15 residues in the CDR3. CDR3: CASSLGAGQGKPLHF. CDR3 nucleotides: TGCGCCAGCAGCTTGGGAGCCGGACAGGGTAAACCCCTCCACTTT.

This clonotype was picked up many times. The rearrangement uses TRBV4-3 and TRBJ2-7; D may be TRBD2 (5 bases). The CDR3 is made up of 14 amino acids. Trimming took off 0 bases at V and 3 bases at J, with 9 bases between the two ends. CDR1 and CDR2 (germline): LGHNA, YSLEER. The CDR3 coding sequence is TGCGCCAGCAGCCAAGATCGGGGAAACTACGAGCAGTACTTC. Its translation: CASSQDRGNYEQYF.

The genes are TRBV7-2 and TRBJ1-6, with unresolved D. The germline V gene has CDR1 SGHTA and CDR2 FQGNSA. V dropped 3 bases and J dropped 0 bases, with 12 bases sitting between them. The CDR3 extends over 17 amino acids. The CDR3 sequence is CASSFRTPNSYNSPLHF. The CDR3 region has the DNA TGTGCCAGCAGCTTCAGAACCCCAAACTCCTATAATTCACCCCTCCACTTT.

The chain recombines TRBV20-1 with TRBJ2-7; a weak D match, TRBD2 (6 bases). This CDR3 region has 14 residues. The V end lost 5 bases, the J end lost 1 base, and 15 bases lay between the germline ends. In germline, CDR1 is DFQATT, CDR2 SNEGSKA (reference sequence). The CDR3, as DNA: TGCAGTGCTCTCATAGTGGAGGGTTCCTACGAGCAGTACTTC. This translates into CSALIVEGSYEQYF.

The J gene is TRBJ1-1, the V gene TRBV20-1; 9 bases line up with TRBD1. Germline trimming cut 6 bases from V and 0 bases from J; bases unmatched to any gene: 11. The germline CDR1 and CDR2 sequences are DFQATT and SNEGSKA (reference sequence). This CDR3 comprises 16 residues. The CDR3 sequence: CSASPGTGLMNTEAFF. In DNA, the CDR3 is TGCAGTGCCAGTCCCGGGACAGGGCTTATGAACACTGAAGCTTTCTTT.

This clonotype was counted between two and nine times. V and J are TRBV10-3 and TRBJ2-7, with TRBD1 as a possible D gene (6 bases). Trimming stripped 6 bases from V and 2 bases from J, with 14 bases between. The CDR3 has 14 residues. The V gene's germline CDR1 is ENHRY and CDR2 SYGVKD. CDR3 nucleotide sequence: TGTGCCATCAGACAATCCCGGGACACCTACGAGCAGTACTTC. Translating it yields CAIRQSRDTYEQYF.

CDR3 loop: CASSLSTGVRETQYF. The CDR3 DNA reads as TGTGCCAGCAGCTTGAGTACAGGGGTACGCGAGACCCAGTACTTC. The chain recombines TRBV11-2 with TRBJ2-5; the match to TRBD1 covers 7 bases. CDR3 length: 15 amino acids. V gave up 3 bases and J gave up 5 bases; unmatched junction bases: 9. CDR1 and CDR2 from the germline V gene are SGHAT and FQNNGV.

This clonotype has more than one count but fewer than ten. The gene calls are TRBV29-1 and TRBJ2-5; 14 bases fit TRBD2. The CDR3 covers 18 residues. The germline gives CDR1 SQVTM, CDR2 ANQGSEA. The V gene end was trimmed by 6 bases and the J gene end by 5 bases; junction bases not matched to a gene: 17. CDR3 protein: CSVKTSGRALLRGETQYF. As DNA, the CDR3 is TGCAGCGTCAAGACTAGCGGGAGGGCCCTCTTAAGAGGCGAGACCCAGTACTTC.

This clonotype was counted a few times. The rearrangement links TRBV12-3 or TRBV12-4 to TRBJ1-1; 7 bases line up with TRBD1. Trimming took 6 bases from V and 1 from J; bases not matched to a gene: 11. CDR3 length: 16 amino acids. The CDR3 reads CASSPESGTANTEAFF. The DNA for the CDR3 is TGTGCCAGCAGCCCAGAGTCCGGGACAGCGAACACTGAAGCTTTCTTT.

This clonotype has only a few counts. The DNA of the CDR3 is TGTGCCAGCAGCTTCTCCGGGACAACGCGCTCTGGGGCCAACGTCCTGACTTTC. Amino acids: CASSFSGTTRSGANVLTF. The chain has TRBV11-1 and TRBJ2-6; TRBD1 is a possible D gene (6 bases). Trimming removed 3 bases at V and 0 bases at J, with 15 bases between. This CDR3 comprises 18 residues. Germline V gives CDR1 SGHAT, CDR2 FQDESV (reference sequence). The full variable domain, with the rest looked up from reference TRBV11-1 and TRBJ2-6, is EAEVAQSPRYKITEKSQAVAFWCDPISGHATLYWYRQILGQGPELLVQFQDESVVDDSQLPKDRFSAERLKGVDSTLKIQPAELGDSAMYLCASSFSGTTRSGANVLTFGAGSRLTVL.

In its sample, this clonotype was seen a few times. V is TRBV7-2 and J is TRBJ2-2, with D possibly matching TRBD1 (6 bases). This CDR3 is 16 amino acids long. Germline CDR1 SGHTA, CDR2 FQGNSA. Trimming took off 5 bases at V and 6 bases at J, with 19 bases between the two ends. The CDR3 coding sequence is TGTGCCAGCAGCGGAACAGGGTTCAGGCGGCCCGGGGAGCTGTTTTTT. Translation: CASSGTGFRRPGELFF.

This sequence joins TRBV7-6 and TRBJ2-2, with D maybe TRBD2 (7 bases). The CDR3 is made up of 16 amino acids. Trimming stripped 0 bases from V and 4 bases from J, with 12 bases between. Germline V gene data show CDR1 as SGHVS and CDR2 as FNYEAQ. The CDR3 is CASSLAGGLFTGELFF. The CDR3 DNA follows: TGTGCCAGCAGCTTAGCGGGGGGGCTTTTCACCGGGGAGCTGTTTTTT. Complete variable domain (other parts from reference TRBV7-6 and TRBJ2-2): GAGVSQSPRYKVTKRGQDVALRCDPISGHVSLYWYRQALGQGPEFLTYFNYEAQQDKSGLPNDRFSAERPEGSISTLTIQRTEQRDSAMYRCASSLAGGLFTGELFFGEGSRLTVL.

There are a few counts of this clonotype. The chain carries TRBV10-3 and TRBJ1-4, with a possible D match to TRBD1 (5 bases). Deletions cut 6 bases from V and 12 bases from J, with 14 bases between. Germline CDR1 and CDR2: ENHRY and SYGVKD. This CDR3 is 12 amino acids long. CDR3 bases: TGTGCCATCAGCTGGGACGGCGAGGAACTGTTTTTT. Residues: CAISWDGEELFF.

The chain has TRBV29-1 and TRBJ1-2; TRBD1 might be the D (5 bases). Germline values: CDR1 SQVTM, CDR2 ANQGSEA. This CDR3 contains 13 residues. Trimming stripped 3 bases from V and 4 bases from J, with 12 bases between. This CDR3 reads CSVEGGDFYGYTF. The DNA for the CDR3 is TGCAGCGTTGAGGGGGGGGACTTCTATGGCTACACCTTC.

The V and J genes are TRBV19 and TRBJ2-3; D possibly matches TRBD1 or TRBD2 (5 bases each). The CDR3 spans 12 residues. Germline V gene data show CDR1 as LNHDA and CDR2 as SQIVND (reference sequence). Trimming cost V 8 bases and J 6 bases, with 12 bases left between them. The CDR3 loop reads CASGTVRDTQYF. CDR3 nucleotides: TGTGCCAGTGGGACGGTCAGGGATACGCAGTATTTT.

This clonotype was counted ten times or more. J is TRBJ1-2 and V is TRBV4-1; 7 bases are a match to TRBD1. The CDR3 sequence is 16 residues long. Germline trimming cut 1 base from V and 3 bases from J; bases unmatched to any gene: 8. Per the germline V gene, CDR1 is MGHRA and CDR2 is YSYEKL. The CDR3 DNA reads TGCGCCAGCAGCCAAGCCCCTCGACAGGGTGACTATGGCTACACCTTC. It codes for CASSQAPRQGDYGYTF.

This clonotype appeared a few times. This sequence joins TRBV7-9 and TRBJ2-7; 8 bases line up with TRBD1. V lost 5 bases, J lost 2 bases, and 8 bases stayed unmatched. Germline V gene lookup returns CDR1 SEHNR and CDR2 FQNEAQ (reference sequence). CDR3 length: 15 amino acids. As DNA, the CDR3 is TGTGCCAGCAGCGAGACAGGGGATCGGACCTACGAGCAGTACTTC. This sequence encodes CASSETGDRTYEQYF.

This clonotype was seen a handful of times. The chain uses TRBV6-5 and TRBJ2-3; 10 bases align to TRBD2. The CDR3 sequence is 18 residues long. The V gene end was trimmed by 2 bases and the J gene end by 6 bases; junction bases not matched to a gene: 14. Germline CDR1 is MNHEY and CDR2 is SVGAGI. DNA for the CDR3: TGTGCCAGCAGTTACGGAGGGATAGCGGGGGGCCACACGGATACGCAGTATTTT. Its protein is CASSYGGIAGGHTDTQYF.

This clonotype came up a few times. The rearrangement uses TRBV6-2 or TRBV6-3 and TRBJ2-7; D is undetermined. Trimming stripped 7 bases from V and 0 bases from J, with 10 bases between. This CDR3 is 13 amino acids long. Germline V gene lookup returns CDR1 MNHEY and CDR2 SVGEGT. The CDR3 nucleotides read TGTGCCAGCAAATACTCGAGCTCCTACGAGCAGTACTTC. Translated, it gives CASKYSSSYEQYF.

This clonotype was counted only a few times. This rearrangement joins TRBV7-9 to TRBJ2-7, with no clear D. The CDR3 spans 14 residues. The V gene lost 5 bases and the J gene lost 2 bases, with 13 bases spanning the gap. Germline values: CDR1 SEHNR, CDR2 FQNEAQ (reference sequence). The CDR3 protein is CASSPLGWTYEQYF. CDR3 nucleotides: TGTGCCAGCAGCCCGTTGGGGTGGACCTACGAGCAGTACTTC.

This clonotype was detected a few times. The CDR3 DNA reads as TGTGCCAGCAGCGAAGGGAACTCCTACAATGAGCAGTTCTTC. Translated, it gives CASSEGNSYNEQFF. The chain recombines TRBV9 with TRBJ2-1; D is uncertain. Trimming left V 3 bases short and J 0 bases short, with 7 bases between. The length of the CDR3 is 14 residues. Germline V gene sequence: CDR1 SGDLS, CDR2 YYNGEE.

Only a few counts were recorded for this clonotype. This rearrangement joins TRBV7-2 to TRBJ1-4, with a weak D call TRBD1 (5 bases). Trimming removed 0 bases at V and 8 bases at J, with 10 bases between. Germline V gene sequence: CDR1 SGHTA, CDR2 FQGNSA. The CDR3 is 14 residues long. The CDR3 DNA reads TGTGCCAGCAGCTTAGCAGGGGTTGGGGAAAAACTGTTTTTT. Translation: CASSLAGVGEKLFF. Together with reference TRBV7-2 and TRBJ1-4, the CDR3 gives the full variable domain: GAGVSQSPSNKVTEKGKDVELRCDPISGHTALYWYRQSLGQGLEFLIYFQGNSAPDKSGLPSDRFSAERTGGSVSTLTIQRTQQEDSAVYLCASSLAGVGEKLFFGSGTQLSVL.

This clonotype was detected only a few times. The chain combines TRBV6-5 with TRBJ2-3, with a weak D call TRBD2 (5 bases). Deletions cut 2 bases from V and 2 bases from J, with 20 bases between. CDR1 MNHEY and CDR2 SVGAGI come from the germline V gene. The CDR3 has 18 residues. Here the CDR3 DNA reads TGTGCCAGCAGTTACCAGGACCGGGGTCCCTGGGACACAGATACGCAGTATTTT. Translated: CASSYQDRGPWDTDTQYF.

This clonotype has only a few counts. V is TRBV7-9 and J is TRBJ2-7; D gene unclear. The germline CDR1 and CDR2 sequences are SEHNR and FQNEAQ (reference sequence). The CDR3 contains 16 residues. Between the trimmed V and J ends, which lost 5 bases and 1 base, there was a span of 18 bases. The DNA of the CDR3 is TGTGCCAGCAGCCTGGGTGTTGGGGTCACTTCCTACGAGCAGTACTTC. Its translation is CASSLGVGVTSYEQYF.

This clonotype was counted many times. The chain employs TRBV7-2 and TRBJ2-3; D not certain. CDR3 length: 13 amino acids. The V gene's germline CDR1 is SGHTA and CDR2 FQGNSA. Deletions cut 5 bases from V and 1 base from J, with 7 bases between. The CDR3 spells CASSPDRTDTQYF. Here the CDR3 DNA reads TGTGCCAGCAGCCCCGACCGCACAGATACGCAGTATTTT.

The genes are TRBV4-3 and TRBJ2-1; D possibly corresponds to TRBD2 (5 bases). The CDR3 sequence is 13 residues long. V dropped 0 bases and J dropped 9 bases, with 9 bases sitting between them. Germline V gene sequence: CDR1 LGHNA, CDR2 YSLEER. The CDR3 protein is CASSQESGFEQFF. The CDR3, as DNA: TGCGCCAGCAGCCAAGAGTCGGGGTTTGAGCAGTTCTTC.

The chain uses TRBV5-1 and TRBJ1-4, with D possibly matching TRBD1 (5 bases). Trimming left V 0 bases short and J 3 bases short, with 12 bases between. The CDR3 is made up of 16 amino acids. CDR1 and CDR2 (germline): SGHRS, YFSETQ. In DNA form, the CDR3 reads TGCGCCAGCAGCTTGGCCCTGGGGGAAGCTAATGAAAAACTGTTTTTT. Encoded protein: CASSLALGEANEKLFF.

This chain's CDR3 is CSANRLSRSSGVSSYEQYF. The CDR3 region has the DNA TGCAGTGCGAATCGCCTTAGCCGTTCTAGCGGGGTGAGCTCCTACGAGCAGTACTTC. V and J are TRBV20-1 and TRBJ2-7; 9 positions match TRBD2. CDR3 length: 19 amino acids. V dropped 6 bases and J dropped 0; count of bases not matched to a gene: 21. Germline CDR1 DFQATT, CDR2 SNEGSKA (reference sequence).